The 22 T cell receptor beta chains in this list originate from one sample, sequenced in a study of lymphopenia after photon versus proton radiotherapy. Measured with immunoSEQ multiplex PCR; TCRdb has only the in-frame clones, and not every one. The table records 22,000 or so clones, 92% of them present only once. The input for sequencing was peripheral blood, taken from a patient treated with proton-based radiotherapy. The receptors come from a woman in her seventies with pancreatic cancer. Some clones in this sample may be carry-over from other donors' samples.

The chain combines TRBV5-5 with TRBJ1-2; D uncertain. V lost 2 bases to trimming and J lost 7 bases, with 6 bases between them. The germline V gene encodes CDR1 SGHKS and CDR2 YYEKEE (reference sequence). The CDR3 totals 11 residues. The chain's CDR3 is CASSFSGGYTF. For the CDR3, the DNA is TGTGCCAGCAGCTTTTCGGGTGGCTACACCTTC.

The J gene is TRBJ2-7, the V gene TRBV19, with 8 positions matching TRBD1. The CDR3 length is 14 residues. The junction had 5 bases not matched to a gene; V was cut back by 5 bases and J by 2 bases. CDR1 is LNHDA and CDR2 is SQIVND in the germline V gene (reference sequence). The CDR3 DNA is TGTGCCAGTAGTGAGGGACAGGCGACCTACGAGCAGTACTTC. Translating it yields CASSEGQATYEQYF.

This chain links TRBV2 with TRBJ2-1; D uncertain. Trimming shortened V by 3 bases and J by 4 bases, and 13 bases separated the two germline ends. This CDR3 is built from 15 residues. CDR1 SNHLY and CDR2 FYNNEI come from the germline V gene. The CDR3 is CASSEARAPYNEQFF. CDR3 DNA: TGTGCCAGCAGTGAGGCAAGGGCACCGTACAATGAGCAGTTCTTC.

The chain uses TRBV28 and TRBJ2-7, with D unclear. Germline V gene lookup returns CDR1 MDHEN and CDR2 SYDVKM. The CDR3 loop spans 13 amino acids. V was clipped by 6 bases and J by 2 bases, with 11 bases between them. The CDR3 coding sequence is TGTGCCAGCAGCGAATTAGGACCCTACGAGCAGTACTTC. Residues: CASSELGPYEQYF.

The chain employs TRBV7-2 and TRBJ1-1; no definite D call. The CDR3 has 11 amino acids. The germline V gene encodes CDR1 SGHTA and CDR2 FQGNSA. The V end lost 5 bases, the J end lost 7 bases, and 8 bases lay between the germline ends. In nucleotides, the CDR3 is TGTGCCAGCAGCCCCCACTATGAAGCTTTCTTT. Encoded protein: CASSPHYEAFF.

The chain couples TRBV6-1 to TRBJ2-7; TRBD2 aligns across 9 bases. This CDR3 is built from 16 residues. V lost 0 bases, J lost 9 bases, and 12 bases stayed unmatched. CDR1 MNHNS and CDR2 SASEGT come from the germline V gene. This chain's CDR3 is CASSEAVGTSSRAQYF. CDR3 nucleotide sequence: TGTGCCAGCAGTGAAGCGGTAGGGACTAGCAGCCGGGCGCAGTACTTC.

The chain couples TRBV15 to TRBJ1-3; 7 nucleotides match TRBD1. J was trimmed by 6 bases and V by 5 bases; bases with no gene match: 13. The CDR3 is made up of 16 amino acids. The germline gives CDR1 LNHNV, CDR2 YYDKDF (reference sequence). The CDR3 loop reads CATSQTPGGGENTIYF. The DNA for the CDR3 is TGTGCCACCAGCCAGACCCCAGGGGGTGGAGAAAACACCATATATTTT.

This chain connects TRBV27 to TRBJ2-3, with D hard to call. Germline CDR1 MNHEY, CDR2 SMNVEV (reference sequence). This CDR3 has 14 residues. Trimming removed 5 bases from V and 1 base from J, with 10 bases in between. The CDR3 DNA reads TGTGCCAGCAGTCCAATCCAAGGCACAGATACGCAGTATTTT. The encoded protein is CASSPIQGTDTQYF.

The chain employs TRBV11-3 and TRBJ2-3, with D perhaps TRBD2 (6 bases). V lost 5 bases and J lost 8, with 17 bases in between. This CDR3 comprises 14 residues. CDR1 and CDR2 from the germline V gene are SGHNT and YENEEA. Here the CDR3 DNA reads TGTGCCAGCAGCCAGACTAGTGGAGTAGTTACGCAGTATTTT. It is translated as CASSQTSGVVTQYF.

The gene calls are TRBV19 and TRBJ1-5; the match to TRBD1 covers 8 bases. This CDR3 is built from 13 residues. Trimming removed 5 bases from V and 7 bases from J; junction bases left unmatched: 4. The V gene's germline CDR1 is LNHDA and CDR2 SQIVND (reference sequence). The DNA of the CDR3 is TGTGCCAGTAGTGCGGACAGGGTACAGCCCCAGCATTTT. It codes for CASSADRVQPQHF.

The rearrangement links TRBV19 to TRBJ1-1; D remains unclear. Germline values: CDR1 LNHDA, CDR2 SQIVND (reference sequence). V gave up 5 bases and J gave up 5 bases, with 12 bases separating them. CDR3 length equals 13 residues. The CDR3 nucleotides are TGTGCCAGTAGTTCGGATCGAAGGACTGAAGCTTTCTTT. It yields the protein CASSSDRRTEAFF. Using reference TRBV19 and TRBJ1-1 for the parts outside the CDR3, the full variable domain is DGGITQSPKYLFRKEGQNVTLSCEQNLNHDAMYWYRQDPGQGLRLIYYSQIVNDFQKGDIAEGYSVSREKKESFPLTVTSAQKNPTAFYLCASSSDRRTEAFFGQGTRLTVV.

This clone has only a few counts. The V and J genes are TRBV4-1 and TRBJ2-6, with D maybe TRBD2 (5 bases). There are 18 residues in the CDR3. Germline CDR1 reads MGHRA; CDR2 reads YSYEKL. V was shortened by 4 bases and J by 0 bases, with 16 bases between the two germline ends. CDR3 sequence reads: CASSRRGGESSGANVLTF. CDR3 bases: TGCGCCAGCAGCCGGAGAGGAGGCGAGAGCTCTGGGGCCAACGTCCTGACTTTC.

The CDR3 bases are TGTGCCAGCAGATATACAGGGGGCAACACTGAAGCTTTCTTT. Translation: CASRYTGGNTEAFF. V and J are TRBV6-5 and TRBJ1-1; 9 bases are a match to TRBD1. The CDR3 spans 14 residues. V lost 6 bases and J lost 2; bases outside the gene matches: 4. Germline CDR1 reads MNHEY; CDR2 reads SVGAGI.

The table lists this clone with a count of one. The V and J genes are TRBV10-3 and TRBJ2-5; 9 bases fit TRBD2. Germline CDR1 reads ENHRY; CDR2 reads SYGVKD. With 2 bases clipped from V and 6 bases from J, the junction kept 4 bases outside the gene matches. The length of the CDR3 is 14 residues. Here the CDR3 reads CAISEGTSIKTQYF. CDR3 sequence (DNA): TGTGCCATCAGTGAGGGGACTAGCATTAAGACCCAGTACTTC.

J is TRBJ2-7 and V is TRBV28, with a possible D match to TRBD2 (5 bases). The germline gives CDR1 MDHEN, CDR2 SYDVKM. Trimming removed 7 bases at V and 0 bases at J, with 13 bases between. The CDR3 extends over 14 amino acids. The CDR3 DNA reads as TGTGCCAGCATTACGTTCGGGGACTCCTACGAGCAGTACTTC. Protein product: CASITFGDSYEQYF.

The rearrangement joins TRBV2 to TRBJ1-2, with D perhaps matching TRBD1 (6 bases). This CDR3 contains 12 residues. Germline CDR1 reads SNHLY; CDR2 reads FYNNEI. With 7 bases removed from V and 8 bases from J, the gap between germline ends came to 14 bases. CDR3 sequence reads: CASTLTGGGYTF. Written as DNA, the CDR3 is TGTGCCAGCACCCTGACAGGCGGAGGCTACACCTTC.

The rearrangement joins TRBV6-5 to TRBJ1-2; D perhaps matches TRBD1 (6 bases). Trimming shortened V by 7 bases and J by 3 bases, and 18 bases separated the two germline ends. CDR1 MNHEY and CDR2 SVGAGI come from the germline V gene. This CDR3 contains 15 residues. Written as DNA, the CDR3 is TGTGCCAGCACCGGGGGTGCCCAGGGGCACTATGGCTACACCTTC. As protein: CASTGGAQGHYGYTF.

The chain recombines TRBV2 with TRBJ2-3; D not resolved. The ends were cut back, 4 bases at V and 4 bases at J, with 15 bases in the middle. The CDR3 is 15 amino acids. The germline gives CDR1 SNHLY, CDR2 FYNNEI. CDR3 in amino acids: CASSGSPPTADTQYF. The DNA for the CDR3 is TGTGCCAGCAGTGGTAGCCCCCCCACGGCAGATACGCAGTATTTT.

CDR3 sequence reads: CASSQVKQLNTEAFF. The DNA for the CDR3 is TGCGCCAGCAGCCAAGTAAAACAGCTGAACACTGAAGCTTTCTTT. This sequence joins TRBV4-1 and TRBJ1-1; D is uncertain. Germline lookup yields CDR1 MGHRA and CDR2 YSYEKL. V lost 1 base and J lost 0, with 9 bases in between. The CDR3 spans 15 residues.

This clone has just one count. V is TRBV4-3 and J is TRBJ2-7; D is undetermined. V was trimmed by 3 bases and J by 3 bases, leaving 3 bases between them. The CDR3 has 11 residues. Germline V gene sequence: CDR1 LGHNA, CDR2 YSLEER. CDR3 sequence: CASSHNYEQYF. In DNA, the CDR3 is TGCGCCAGCAGCCATAACTACGAGCAGTACTTC.

The chain joins TRBV1 to TRBJ2-3; TRBD2 is the table's D call and was not checked against the DNA. TRBV1 is recorded as a pseudogene. The CDR3 runs to 15 residues. Here the CDR3 reads CTSSQLAGAADTQYF. DNA for the CDR3: TGCACCAGCAGCCAACTAGCGGGAGCCGCAGATACGCAGTATTTT.

The chain carries TRBV5-6 and TRBJ1-6; D possibly corresponds to TRBD1 (6 bases). CDR3 length: 13 amino acids. V was shortened by 2 bases and J by 7 bases, with 7 bases between the two germline ends. CDR1 SGHDT and CDR2 YYEEEE come from the germline V gene. CDR3 coding DNA: TGTGCCAGCAGCTTTGGACAGAATTCACCCCTCCACTTT. Translated, it gives CASSFGQNSPLHF.